This T cell receptor beta chain was sequenced in a study of low-dose radiotherapy and immunotherapy resistance in tumors. Primers targeting TRAV and TRBV primed first-strand cDNA, covering alpha and beta chains. The TCRs were subjected to amplification over roughly 20 PCR cycles employing a constant-region primer in conjunction with a V-primer adapter. TCRdb analysed the reads with MiXCR anew, one entry per CDR3 protein. The sample consists of around 80,000 distinct CDR3 sequences, approximately 20% of them appearing once. Documented time point: before trial treatment. The table lists this clonotype with many counts. This clonotype was sampled from a male donor with prostate cancer. This material consisted of PBMCs, taken before treatment.

CDR3 amino acids: CSAIGIWNSPLHF. CDR3 nucleotides: TGCAGTGCTATTGGGATCTGGAATTCACCCCTCCACTTT. The V gene is TRBV20-1, the J gene TRBJ1-6, with no clear D. Looked up from germline, CDR1 is DFQATT and CDR2 is SNEGSKA (reference sequence). The CDR3 length is 13 residues. V was cut by 4 bases and J by 7 bases, with 11 bases left in between.